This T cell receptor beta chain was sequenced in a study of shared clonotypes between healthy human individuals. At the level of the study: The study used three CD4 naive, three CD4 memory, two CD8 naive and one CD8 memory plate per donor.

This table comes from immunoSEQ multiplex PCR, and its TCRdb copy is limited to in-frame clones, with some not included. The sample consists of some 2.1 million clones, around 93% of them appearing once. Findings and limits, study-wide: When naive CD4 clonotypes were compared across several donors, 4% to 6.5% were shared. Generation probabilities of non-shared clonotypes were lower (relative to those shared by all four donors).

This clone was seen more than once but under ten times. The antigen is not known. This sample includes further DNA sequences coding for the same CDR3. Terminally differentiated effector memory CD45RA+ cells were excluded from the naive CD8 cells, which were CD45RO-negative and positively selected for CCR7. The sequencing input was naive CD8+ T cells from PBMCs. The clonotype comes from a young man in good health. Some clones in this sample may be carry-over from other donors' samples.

This CDR3 reads CASSLGWNTEAFF. As DNA, the CDR3 is TGTGCCAGCAGCCTAGGGTGGAACACTGAAGCTTTCTTT. The rearrangement uses TRBV27 and TRBJ1-1; D not certain. The germline V gene encodes CDR1 MNHEY and CDR2 SMNVEV (reference sequence). V shed 6 bases and J shed 1 base, with 9 bases lying between them. This CDR3 region has 13 residues.